The 32 T cell receptor beta chains in this list originate from one sample, sequenced in a study of cytomegalovirus exposure and HLA in healthy donors. A multiplex PCR was run with 60 Vbeta primers and 13 Jbeta primers. Sequencing used immunoSEQ multiplex PCR; TCRdb keeps in-frame clones, though not all of them. Seen here are 81,000 or so clones, about four fifths observed once, and the top ten hold more than 3.5%. The sequenced material came from PBMCs. Every receptor here comes from a man between 60 and 70 years old in good health and CMV-seronegative.

The V gene is TRBV13, the J gene TRBJ2-3; TRBD2 matches at 8 bases. The CDR3 spans 15 residues. CDR1 is PRHDT and CDR2 is FYEKMQ in the germline V gene (reference sequence). The junction had 9 bases not matched to a gene; V was cut back by 5 bases and J by 5 bases. CDR3 nucleotide sequence: TGTGCCAGCAGCCTGGGCGGAGCGGGGGTAGATACGCAGTATTTT. Its protein product is CASSLGGAGVDTQYF.

V and J are TRBV10-3 and TRBJ2-1; TRBD2 matches 11 bases. The CDR3 totals 15 residues. J was trimmed by 7 bases and V by 6 bases; bases with no gene match: 8. Germline V gene sequence: CDR1 ENHRY, CDR2 SYGVKD. Written as DNA, the CDR3 is TGTGCCATCAGGGCTTCGGCTAGCGGGGGGAATGAGCAGTTCTTC. Translated: CAIRASASGGNEQFF.

The chain is built from TRBV6-6 and TRBJ2-1, with D unresolved. The CDR3 covers 15 residues. In germline, CDR1 is MNHNY, CDR2 SVGAGI (reference sequence). V lost 0 bases and J lost 3, with 9 bases in between. The CDR3 coding sequence is TGTGCCAGCAGTTACTCACACAGTAACTACAATGAGCAGTTCTTC. Translating it yields CASSYSHSNYNEQFF.

The chain carries TRBV7-3 and TRBJ2-3; 12 positions agree with TRBD2. Trimming cost V 5 bases and J 2 bases; bases outside gene matches: 5. The CDR3 totals 16 residues. CDR1 SGHTA and CDR2 FQGTGA come from the germline V gene. CDR3 DNA sequence: TGTGCCAGCAGCACCACTAGCGGGGGGCCCACAGATACGCAGTATTTT. The encoded protein is CASSTTSGGPTDTQYF.

J is TRBJ1-2 and V is TRBV7-9; 8 nucleotides agree with TRBD1. V lost 3 bases to trimming and J lost 7 bases; unmatched junction nucleotides: 4. The germline gives CDR1 SEHNR, CDR2 FQNEAQ (reference sequence). The CDR3 has 13 amino acids. CDR3 sequence (DNA): TGTGCCAGCAGCTTCCGACAGGGGCGTGGCTACACCTTC. Protein: CASSFRQGRGYTF.

The V gene is TRBV25-1, the J gene TRBJ1-1; 8 nucleotides line up with TRBD1. This CDR3 is built from 15 residues. The germline CDR1 and CDR2 sequences are MGHDK and SYGVNS. V lost 3 bases to trimming and J lost 1 base; unmatched junction nucleotides: 4. CDR3 in DNA: TGTGCCAGCAGTGATAGGGACAGGCCGAACACTGAAGCTTTCTTT. Protein: CASSDRDRPNTEAFF.

The rearrangement joins TRBV30 to TRBJ1-4, with 7 bases matching TRBD1. V dropped 0 bases and J dropped 7; count of bases not matched to a gene: 8. This CDR3 has 15 residues. Germline V CDR1 and CDR2: GTSNPN, SVGIG (reference sequence). CDR3 region: CAWSVPGGRSEKLFF. CDR3 sequence (DNA): TGTGCCTGGAGTGTACCAGGGGGGAGGAGTGAAAAACTGTTTTTT.

Only a few counts were recorded for this clone. J is TRBJ2-7 and V is TRBV10-3; 8 bases are a match to TRBD1. V was pared by 4 bases and J by 2 bases, with 7 bases of the junction left unmatched. The germline V gene encodes CDR1 ENHRY and CDR2 SYGVKD. The CDR3 length is 15 residues. CDR3 sequence: CAISVAGGAPYEQYF. The DNA of the CDR3 is TGTGCCATCAGTGTGGCAGGGGGCGCCCCCTACGAGCAGTACTTC.

The chain employs TRBV27 and TRBJ1-2; 7 positions agree with TRBD1. There are 15 residues in the CDR3. The V segment lost 5 bases and the J segment 0 bases; nucleotides outside the gene matches: 6. CDR1 and CDR2 from the germline V gene are MNHEY and SMNVEV (reference sequence). The CDR3 nucleotides read TGTGCCAGCAGTCCAGACACAGGGGCTAACTATGGCTACACCTTC. Amino acid sequence: CASSPDTGANYGYTF.

The chain couples TRBV13 to TRBJ2-1, with 9 bases that match TRBD2. In germline, CDR1 is PRHDT, CDR2 FYEKMQ (reference sequence). The CDR3 totals 16 residues. V shed 5 bases and J 2 bases; nucleotides not matched to a gene: 7. CDR3 sequence (DNA): TGTGCCAGCAGCAGACCCCGCGGGGGGGCCTACAATGAGCAGTTCTTC. Translated, it gives CASSRPRGGAYNEQFF.

This sequence joins TRBV5-1 and TRBJ2-3; perhaps TRBD1 as D (6 bases). CDR1 and CDR2 from the germline V gene are SGHRS and YFSETQ. With 5 bases removed from V and 1 base from J, the gap between germline ends came to 17 bases. CDR3 size: 16 residues. In nucleotides, the CDR3 is TGCGCCAGCAGTAGGGGGTTCCCGGATCGCACAGATACGCAGTATTTT. Translated: CASSRGFPDRTDTQYF.

The rearrangement uses TRBV6-5 and TRBJ1-1, with D tentatively TRBD1 (6 bases). CDR1 is MNHEY, CDR2 SVGAGI, per germline. This CDR3 region has 14 residues. V lost 5 bases, J lost 7 bases, and 17 bases lay in between. The CDR3 nucleotides are TGTGCCAGCAGTAGCGACAGGTCGTTAAGTGAAGCTTTCTTT. The encoded protein is CASSSDRSLSEAFF.

The chain recombines TRBV5-1 with TRBJ2-5, with D perhaps TRBD2 (7 bases). The CDR3 covers 16 residues. CDR1 SGHRS and CDR2 YFSETQ come from the germline V gene. V dropped 4 bases and J dropped 4 bases, with 20 bases sitting between them. CDR3 sequence: CASSGRLAGATETQYF. The CDR3 DNA is TGCGCCAGCAGCGGACGCCTTGCGGGGGCCACAGAGACCCAGTACTTC.

The chain is built from TRBV5-1 and TRBJ1-4; perhaps TRBD1 as D (5 bases). Germline CDR1 SGHRS, CDR2 YFSETQ. The V and J ends lost 0 bases and 4 bases respectively, with 13 bases between them. The CDR3 consists of 16 residues. CDR3 DNA sequence: TGCGCCAGCAGCTTGGGGTCAGACAGAGTTAATGAAAAACTGTTTTTT. It encodes CASSLGSDRVNEKLFF.

The J gene is TRBJ1-6, the V gene TRBV5-1; 8 nucleotides match TRBD1. Germline V gene sequence: CDR1 SGHRS, CDR2 YFSETQ. The CDR3 loop spans 15 amino acids. V shed 3 bases, J shed 10 bases, and the junction held 9 bases outside the gene matches. The CDR3 DNA is TGCGCCAGCAGCTCAGGACAGGGCTACGGATCACCCCTCCACTTT. This encodes CASSSGQGYGSPLHF. The variable domain in full, with the rest retrieved from reference TRBV5-1 and TRBJ1-6, is KAGVTQTPRYLIKTRGQQVTLSCSPISGHRSVSWYQQTPGQGLQFLFEYFSETQRNKGNFPGRFSGRQFSNSRSEMNVSTLELGDSALYLCASSSGQGYGSPLHFGNGTRLTVT.

The rearrangement links TRBV19 to TRBJ1-2, with 8 bases fitting TRBD1. V shed 4 bases, J shed 5 bases, and the junction held 9 bases outside the gene matches. CDR3 length: 15 amino acids. Germline-derived CDR1 and CDR2 are LNHDA and SQIVND (reference sequence). Here the CDR3 DNA reads TGTGCCAGTAGTAACCCCGGACAGGGTCGGTATGGCTACACCTTC. Residues: CASSNPGQGRYGYTF.

V and J are TRBV2 and TRBJ1-2, with 8 bases lining up with TRBD1. The V and J ends lost 6 bases and 5 bases, in that order; junction bases with no gene match: 11. The CDR3 consists of 15 residues. CDR1 and CDR2 from the germline V gene are SNHLY and FYNNEI. CDR3 loop: CASSQSLGQVYGYTF. CDR3 DNA sequence: TGTGCCAGCAGCCAAAGCCTGGGACAGGTTTATGGCTACACCTTC. Filled out from reference TRBV2 and TRBJ1-2, the complete variable domain reads EPEVTQTPSHQVTQMGQEVILRCVPISNHLYFYWYRQILGQKVEFLVSFYNNEISEKSEIFDDQFSVERPDGSNFTLKIRSTKLEDSAMYFCASSQSLGQVYGYTFGSGTRLTVV.

The rearrangement joins TRBV6-5 to TRBJ1-6, with a tentative D call TRBD1 (5 bases). The CDR3 contains 15 residues. Germline loops: CDR1 MNHEY, CDR2 SVGAGI. V lost 0 bases, J lost 8 bases, and 11 bases lay in between. CDR3 nucleotide sequence: TGTGCCAGCAGTTACTCCGGGGGGATAGATTCACCCCTCCACTTT. Translation gives CASSYSGGIDSPLHF.

This chain's CDR3 is CSVDGTGSYEQYF. The CDR3 DNA sequence: TGCAGCGTTGACGGGACAGGGTCCTACGAGCAGTACTTC. This chain uses TRBV29-1 with TRBJ2-7, with 9 bases that match TRBD1. V gave up 3 bases and J gave up 1 base; unmatched junction bases: 1. From germline, CDR1 is SQVTM and CDR2 ANQGSEA. This CDR3 is built from 13 residues.

J is TRBJ2-2 and V is TRBV9; TRBD1 matches 10 bases. CDR1 is SGDLS, CDR2 YYNGEE, per germline. V lost 1 base to trimming and J lost 5 bases; unmatched junction nucleotides: 2. This CDR3 is built from 15 residues. CDR3 residues: CASSVWDRGTGELFF. The CDR3 DNA sequence: TGTGCCAGCAGCGTATGGGACAGGGGTACCGGGGAGCTGTTTTTT.

CDR3 protein: CASTPRDVRGGYTF. CDR3 nucleotides: TGTGCCAGTACCCCACGGGACGTCAGGGGGGGCTACACCTTC. The chain combines TRBV19 with TRBJ1-2; TRBD1 matches 7 bases. In germline, CDR1 is LNHDA, CDR2 SQIVND (reference sequence). CDR3 size: 14 residues. The trim removed 7 bases at V and 8 bases at J, leaving 13 bases unmatched.

The chain is built from TRBV23-1 and TRBJ1-2; D is possibly TRBD1 (5 bases). TRBV23-1 has ORF status, its function being uncertain. The CDR3 has 13 amino acids. Trimming removed 2 bases from V and 6 bases from J, with 10 bases in between. The CDR3 sequence is CASSQGRAHGYTF. The CDR3 DNA reads as TGCGCCAGCAGTCAAGGCAGGGCCCATGGCTACACCTTC.

This chain's CDR3 is CASSGDRSSYNEQFF. The CDR3 DNA follows: TGTGCCAGCAGTGGGGACAGGAGCTCCTACAATGAGCAGTTCTTC. This chain links TRBV25-1 with TRBJ2-1; 8 bases fit TRBD1. Germline V gene sequence: CDR1 MGHDK, CDR2 SYGVNS. The CDR3 loop spans 15 amino acids. The V and J ends lost 4 bases and 0 bases, in that order; junction bases with no gene match: 2.

This chain links TRBV18 with TRBJ2-7; a possible D gene is TRBD2 (6 bases). CDR1 is KGHSH and CDR2 is LQKENI in the germline V gene. The CDR3 length is 16 residues. V gave up 1 base and J gave up 2 bases, with 15 bases separating them. In DNA, the CDR3 is TGTGCCAGCTCACCACGCGATGGCGGGGCCACCTACGAGCAGTACTTC. Translation: CASSPRDGGATYEQYF.

This clone was seen a few times. V and J are TRBV29-1 and TRBJ2-1; 10 bases fit TRBD2. Germline V gene lookup returns CDR1 SQVTM and CDR2 ANQGSEA. This CDR3 has 13 amino acids. V shed 6 bases and J 8 bases; nucleotides not matched to a gene: 7. The DNA for the CDR3 is TGCAGCGTCTGGAGCGGGGGGGTGGATGAGCAGTTCTTC. Amino acid sequence: CSVWSGGVDEQFF.

The chain carries TRBV4-2 and TRBJ1-2; possible D gene TRBD1, 5 bases. CDR1 and CDR2 from the germline V gene are LGHNA and YNFKEQ. The germline V and J ends were trimmed by 0 bases and 3 bases, with 8 bases remaining between them. The CDR3 is made up of 14 amino acids. The CDR3 bases are TGTGCCAGCAGCCAAGAGACAGCCCACTATGGCTACACCTTC. The encoded protein is CASSQETAHYGYTF.

The genes are TRBV7-8 and TRBJ1-6, with D tentatively TRBD1 (5 bases). This CDR3 spans 14 amino acids. From germline, CDR1 is SGHVS and CDR2 FQNEAQ. V lost 1 base and J lost 10, with 11 bases in between. CDR3 nucleotide sequence: TGTGCCAGCAGCTTAGTGCGGGGGGACTCACCCCTCCACTTT. It translates to CASSLVRGDSPLHF. Drawing the rest from reference TRBV7-8 and TRBJ1-6, the complete variable domain is GAGVSQSPRYKVAKRGQDVALRCDPISGHVSLFWYQQALGQGPEFLTYFQNEAQLDKSGLPSDRFFAERPEGSVSTLKIQRTQQEDSAVYLCASSLVRGDSPLHFGNGTRLTVT.

This clone was picked up a small number of times. The genes are TRBV2 and TRBJ2-7; weak D call: TRBD1 (6 bases). This CDR3 is 15 amino acids long. Trimming cost V 2 bases and J 2 bases, with 13 bases left between them. Germline V lookup: CDR1 SNHLY, CDR2 FYNNEI. The CDR3 nucleotides are TGTGCCAGCAGTGAATGGGTGGCAGGGGCCTACGAGCAGTACTTC. It translates to CASSEWVAGAYEQYF.

The genes are TRBV30 and TRBJ2-1, with 7 positions matching TRBD2. CDR1 GTSNPN and CDR2 SVGIG come from the germline V gene (reference sequence). The CDR3 runs to 16 residues. The junction had 7 bases not matched to a gene; V was cut back by 1 base and J by 1 base. The CDR3 protein is CAWSGMSGASYNEQFF. Here the CDR3 DNA reads TGTGCCTGGAGTGGCATGAGCGGGGCTTCCTACAATGAGCAGTTCTTC.

This clone has more than one count but fewer than ten. The rearrangement joins TRBV5-8 to TRBJ2-7, with D maybe TRBD1 (6 bases). The CDR3 runs to 15 residues. The V end was cut by 0 bases, the J end by 1 base, with 11 bases between. In germline, CDR1 is SGHTS, CDR2 YDEGEE. CDR3 DNA sequence: TGTGCCAGCAGCTTGGCAGGGGCGTTGTCCTACGAGCAGTACTTC. It specifies CASSLAGALSYEQYF.

Remarks on this clone: The same CDR3 is also encoded by other DNA sequences in this sample. The chain combines TRBV2 with TRBJ1-3; unclear D gene. The CDR3 contains 13 residues. V lost 9 bases, J lost 0 bases, and 9 bases lay in between. Per germline, CDR1 SNHLY and CDR2 FYNNEI. DNA of the CDR3: TGTGCCAGTATCGTATTCTCTGGAAACACCATATATTTT. It translates to CASIVFSGNTIYF.

The chain employs TRBV7-6 and TRBJ2-7, with TRBD1 identical over 9 bases. The CDR3 has 17 amino acids. V dropped 5 bases and J dropped 5; count of bases not matched to a gene: 16. CDR1 is SGHVS, CDR2 FNYEAQ, per germline. The CDR3 region is CASSVTLPGQGWDEQYF. The CDR3 DNA sequence: TGTGCCAGCAGCGTTACTTTACCGGGACAGGGATGGGACGAGCAGTACTTC.